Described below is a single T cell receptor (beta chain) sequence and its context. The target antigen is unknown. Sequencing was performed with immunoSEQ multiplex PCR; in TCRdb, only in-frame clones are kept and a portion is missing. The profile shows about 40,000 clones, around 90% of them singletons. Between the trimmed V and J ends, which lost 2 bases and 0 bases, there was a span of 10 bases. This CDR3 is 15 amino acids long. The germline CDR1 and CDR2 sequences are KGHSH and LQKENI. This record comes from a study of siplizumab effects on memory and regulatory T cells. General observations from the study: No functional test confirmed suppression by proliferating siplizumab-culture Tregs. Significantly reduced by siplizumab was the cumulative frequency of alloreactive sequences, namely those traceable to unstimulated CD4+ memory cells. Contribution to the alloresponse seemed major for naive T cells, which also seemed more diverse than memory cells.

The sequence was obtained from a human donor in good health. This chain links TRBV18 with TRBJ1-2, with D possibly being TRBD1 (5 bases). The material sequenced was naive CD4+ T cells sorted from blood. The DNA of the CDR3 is TGTGCCAGCTCACCAGGCGGGGGAGCTAACTATGGCTACACCTTC. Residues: CASSPGGGANYGYTF.